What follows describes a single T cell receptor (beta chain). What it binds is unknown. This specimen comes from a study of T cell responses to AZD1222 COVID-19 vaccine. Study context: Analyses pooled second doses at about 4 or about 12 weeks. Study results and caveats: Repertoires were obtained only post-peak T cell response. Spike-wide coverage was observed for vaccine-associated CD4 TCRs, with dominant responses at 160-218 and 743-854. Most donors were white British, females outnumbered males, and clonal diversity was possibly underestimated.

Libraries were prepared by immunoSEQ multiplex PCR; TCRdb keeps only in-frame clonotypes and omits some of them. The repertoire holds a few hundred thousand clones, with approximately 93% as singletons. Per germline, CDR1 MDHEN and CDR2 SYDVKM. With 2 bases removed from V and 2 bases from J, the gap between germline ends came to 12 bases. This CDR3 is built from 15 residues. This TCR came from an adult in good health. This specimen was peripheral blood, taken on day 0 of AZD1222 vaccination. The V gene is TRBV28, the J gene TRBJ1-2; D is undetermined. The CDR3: CASSLVGSGNYGYTF. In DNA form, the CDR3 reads TGTGCCAGCAGTTTAGTGGGGTCGGGGAACTATGGCTACACCTTC.